The rows below give T cell receptor beta chains drawn from one sample of a study of blood T cell repertoires in COVID-19. Repertoires were generated with immunoSEQ multiplex PCR, while TCRdb's copy carries only in-frame clones and drops some. The sample includes about 360,000 clones, less than 90% of them seen just once. The specimen was peripheral blood. Source of these receptors: a woman in her sixties with COVID-19, enrolled during active disease. Each CDR3 is given with its conserved first and last residue. Each record gives: V gene, D gene, CDR3 length, J gene, clone size, CDR3 protein, CDR3 DNA. D genes are given only for firm matches. Not all rows give a size; the values are once, few, many and, for expanded clones, a class.

TRBV19	-	14	TRBJ2-5	-	CASSLDTFQETQYF	TGTGCCAGTAGTCTTGACACGTTCCAAGAGACCCAGTACTTC
TRBV6-5	-	13	TRBJ1-2	once	CASSYHSNYGYTF	TGTGCCAGCAGTTATCACAGTAACTATGGCTACACCTTC
TRBV6-5	TRBD1	14	TRBJ2-7	few	CASIPGQGSHEQYF	TGTGCCAGCATTCCGGGACAGGGGTCCCACGAGCAGTACTTC
TRBV6-5	-	14	TRBJ2-7	-	CASSQGPSSYEQYF	TGTGCCAGCAGTCAGGGGCCGAGCTCCTACGAGCAGTACTTC
TRBV27	TRBD2	16	TRBJ2-1	-	CASSLLAGGTNNEQFF	TGTGCCAGCAGTTTACTGGCGGGGGGGACAAACAATGAGCAGTTCTTC
TRBV10-2	TRBD2	17	TRBJ2-3	few	CASSETGTSGATDTQYF	TGCGCCAGCAGTGAGACCGGGACTAGCGGGGCCACAGATACGCAGTATTTT
TRBV4-3	-	13	TRBJ1-1	-	CASSQDRRGEAFF	TGCGCCAGCAGCCAAGATCGGAGAGGGGAAGCTTTCTTT
TRBV30	-	13	TRBJ2-7	once	CAWRSSGSYEQYF	TGTGCCTGGAGGTCCAGCGGCTCCTACGAGCAGTACTTC
TRBV18	-	17	TRBJ2-5	-	CASSAVTGVLPEETQYF	TGTGCCAGCTCAGCGGTTACGGGGGTCCTCCCCGAAGAGACCCAGTACTTC
TRBV12-5	TRBD1	14	TRBJ1-1	-	CASGLGGQNTEAFF	TGTGCTAGTGGTTTGGGGGGACAGAATACTGAAGCTTTCTTT
TRBV7-9	-	14	TRBJ1-1	-	CASSLLGGTHEAFF	TGTGCCAGCAGCTTATTGGGGGGTACCCATGAAGCTTTCTTT
TRBV27	-	18	TRBJ1-2	-	CASSPFRSPDTGTNFYTF	TGTGCCAGCAGCCCTTTCAGGAGTCCCGATACGGGGACAAATTTCTACACCTTC
TRBV24-1	-	15	TRBJ1-2	-	CATSDLGVPNYGYTF	TGTGCCACCAGTGATTTAGGGGTGCCAAACTATGGCTACACCTTC
TRBV9	TRBD2	18	TRBJ2-1	-	CASSVWASGGSSYNEQFF	TGTGCCAGCAGCGTATGGGCTAGCGGGGGGTCCTCCTACAATGAGCAGTTCTTC
TRBV29-1	-	13	TRBJ1-1	-	CSVEKQRGTEAFF	TGCAGCGTTGAAAAACAGCGCGGGACTGAAGCTTTCTTT
TRBV5-1	-	14	TRBJ2-3	-	CASSYATSTDTQYF	TGCGCCAGCTCGTACGCTACTAGCACAGATACGCAGTATTTT
TRBV9	-	13	TRBJ2-7	-	CASSPEGWYEQYF	TGTGCCAGCAGCCCCGAGGGATGGTACGAGCAGTACTTC
TRBV7-2	-	14	TRBJ1-6	-	CASSFSQRNSPLHF	TGTGCCAGCAGCTTCTCCCAGCGTAATTCACCCCTCCACTTT
TRBV6-5	-	15	TRBJ1-2	-	CASSYLGTGNYGYTF	TGTGCCAGCAGTTACTTAGGCACAGGGAACTATGGCTACACCTTC
TRBV29-1	-	14	TRBJ2-5	-	CSVWVGAMAETQYF	TGCAGCGTTTGGGTCGGAGCGATGGCCGAGACCCAGTACTTC
TRBV6-5	-	12	TRBJ1-1	-	CASNQQGTEAFF	TGTGCCAGCAACCAACAGGGTACTGAAGCTTTCTTT
TRBV5-1	-	13	TRBJ1-6	once	CASSWDTSLPLHF	TGCGCCAGCAGCTGGGACACCTCTCTTCCCCTCCACTTT
TRBV7-8	-	16	TRBJ2-2	-	CASTDTGRVGTGELFF	TGTGCCAGCACCGACACAGGCAGGGTGGGAACCGGGGAGCTGTTTTTT
TRBV19	-	16	TRBJ1-2	-	CASSIETGGAGYGYTF	TGTGCCAGTAGTATAGAGACGGGGGGCGCCGGCTATGGCTACACCTTC
TRBV7-9	-	13	TRBJ1-4	-	CASSLDSNEKLFF	TGTGCCAGCAGCTTAGACTCGAATGAAAAACTGTTTTTT
TRBV5-1	TRBD2	16	TRBJ2-5	few	CASSISGGAGQETQYF	TGCGCCAGCAGCATCAGCGGGGGGGCCGGGCAAGAGACCCAGTACTTC
TRBV7-8	TRBD1	20	TRBJ2-6	-	CASSFSRGDRGHSGANVLTF	TGTGCCAGCAGCTTCTCCCGGGGGGACAGGGGGCACTCTGGGGCCAACGTCCTGACTTTC
TRBV4-1	-	16	TRBJ1-1	-	CASSQAERFSNTEAFF	TGCGCCAGCAGCCAAGCAGAGCGTTTCTCGAACACTGAAGCTTTCTTT
TRBV13	-	11	TRBJ2-3	-	CASSSIDTQYF	TGTGCCAGCAGCTCCATAGATACGCAGTATTTT
TRBV18	TRBD1	14	TRBJ1-5	-	CASADRDGNQPQHF	TGTGCCAGCGCCGACAGGGATGGCAATCAGCCCCAGCATTTT
TRBV7-9	-	17	TRBJ2-1	-	CASSAPYRSRSYNEQFF	TGTGCCAGCAGCGCACCTTATAGATCTCGCTCCTACAATGAGCAGTTCTTC
TRBV4-1	TRBD2	15	TRBJ2-7	-	CASSHREAGIYEQYF	TGCGCCAGCAGCCATAGGGAAGCGGGAATCTACGAGCAGTACTTC
TRBV15	-	14	TRBJ1-1	-	CATSRGRGHTEAFF	TGTGCCACCAGCAGGGGAAGAGGGCACACTGAAGCTTTCTTT
TRBV7-8	TRBD2	15	TRBJ2-5	-	CARRRGGPYQETQYF	TGTGCCAGAAGACGGGGGGGCCCTTACCAAGAGACCCAGTACTTC
TRBV2	-	16	TRBJ1-4	-	CASRGRGYPTNEKLFF	TGTGCCAGCAGAGGCCGGGGTTATCCAACTAATGAAAAACTGTTTTTT
TRBV19	-	12	TRBJ1-1	-	CASSMPRGEAFF	TGTGCCAGTAGTATGCCCAGGGGTGAAGCTTTCTTT
TRBV7-8	TRBD1	15	TRBJ1-3	-	CASRPTRGPGNTIYF	TGTGCCAGCAGACCCACCAGGGGGCCTGGAAACACCATATATTTT
TRBV7-7	TRBD2	16	TRBJ2-1	-	CASSLRGLAAYNEQFF	TGTGCCAGCAGCTTACGAGGACTAGCGGCTTACAATGAGCAGTTCTTC
TRBV12-3/TRBV12-4	TRBD1	13	TRBJ1-1	-	CASSRTGPNQAFF	TGTGCCAGCAGCCGGACAGGGCCCAACCAGGCTTTCTTT
TRBV4-3	-	15	TRBJ2-2	-	CASSQDFPNTGELFF	TGCGCCAGCAGCCAAGATTTCCCTAACACCGGGGAGCTGTTTTTT
TRBV3-1/TRBV3-2	TRBD1	13	TRBJ1-1	-	CASSPQGDTEAFF	TGTGCCAGCAGCCCTCAGGGGGACACTGAAGCTTTCTTT
TRBV6-6	TRBD2	16	TRBJ2-7	-	CASSQKRGAFSYEQYF	TGTGCCAGCAGTCAGAAGCGGGGGGCCTTCTCCTACGAGCAGTACTTC
TRBV6-2/TRBV6-3	-	16	TRBJ2-2	-	CASSYGGATNTGELFF	TGTGCCAGCAGTTACGGCGGGGCAACGAACACCGGGGAGCTGTTTTTT
TRBV6-1	TRBD1	16	TRBJ1-2	-	CASSETQGIGKYGYTF	TGTGCCAGCAGTGAAACACAGGGGATCGGGAAATATGGCTACACCTTC
TRBV7-3	TRBD2	20	TRBJ2-3	-	CASNTPGTKGLAGSTDTQYF	TGTGCCAGCAACACGCCCGGGACAAAGGGACTAGCGGGGAGCACAGATACGCAGTATTTT
TRBV6-1	-	14	TRBJ1-6	-	CASSEGGLGSPLHF	TGTGCCAGCAGTGAAGGGGGGCTAGGTTCACCCCTCCACTTT
TRBV19	-	12	TRBJ1-5	-	CASSVRGQPQHF	TGTGCCAGTAGTGTCAGGGGACAGCCCCAGCATTTT
TRBV24-1	-	17	TRBJ1-5	-	CAASDGKRQDSNQPQHF	TGTGCCGCCAGTGATGGGAAGCGACAGGATAGCAATCAGCCCCAGCATTTT
TRBV27	-	14	TRBJ1-1	-	CASSLQGLNTEAFF	TGTGCCAGCAGTCTACAGGGCTTGAACACTGAAGCTTTCTTT
TRBV3-1/TRBV3-2	-	14	TRBJ1-1	-	CASSPSEGGAEAFF	TGTGCCAGCAGCCCCAGTGAGGGAGGGGCTGAAGCTTTCTTT
TRBV9	-	15	TRBJ1-3	-	CASSVAPSSGNTIYF	TGTGCCAGCAGCGTAGCGCCGAGCTCTGGAAACACCATATATTTT
TRBV15	-	16	TRBJ2-4	-	CATSRDEASSRNIQYF	TGTGCCACCAGCAGAGATGAGGCTAGCAGCCGAAACATTCAGTACTTC
TRBV6-5	-	13	TRBJ1-1	-	CASTRTGYTEAFF	TGTGCCAGCACCAGAACAGGGTACACTGAAGCTTTCTTT